The sequence of this T cell receptor beta chain was determined in a study of technical replicates of blood from a handful of donors. V was cut by 2 bases and J by 2 bases, with 10 bases left in between. Germline values: CDR1 SGHNT, CDR2 YENEEA. The CDR3 covers 15 residues. The protocol was immunoSEQ multiplex PCR, while the TCRdb copy is restricted to in-frame clones and leaves out a portion. Seen here are 85,000 to 90,000 clones, 80% to 95% observed once, and the top ten hold about 0.26%. This clone appeared once. The rearrangement links TRBV11-3 to TRBJ2-1, with unresolved D. This clonotype originated in a human donor in good health. The sequenced sample consisted of T cells isolated from PBMCs. CDR3 in DNA: TGTGCCAGCAGCTTATACGAGGCGACCTACAATGAGCAGTTCTTC. Its translation: CASSLYEATYNEQFF.